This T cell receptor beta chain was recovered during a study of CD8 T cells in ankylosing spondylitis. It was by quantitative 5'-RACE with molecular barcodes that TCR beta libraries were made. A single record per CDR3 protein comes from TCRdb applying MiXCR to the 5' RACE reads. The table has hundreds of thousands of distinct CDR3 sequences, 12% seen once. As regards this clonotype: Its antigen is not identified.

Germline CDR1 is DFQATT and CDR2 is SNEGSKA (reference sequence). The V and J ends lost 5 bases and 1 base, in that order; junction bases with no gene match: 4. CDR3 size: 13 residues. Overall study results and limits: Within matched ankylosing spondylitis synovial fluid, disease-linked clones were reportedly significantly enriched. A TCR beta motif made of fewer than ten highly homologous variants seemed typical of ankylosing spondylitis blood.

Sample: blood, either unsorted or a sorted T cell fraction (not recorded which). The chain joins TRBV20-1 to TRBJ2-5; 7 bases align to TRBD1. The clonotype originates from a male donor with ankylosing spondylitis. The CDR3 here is CSADDRVQETQYF. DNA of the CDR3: TGCAGTGCTGACGACAGGGTCCAAGAGACCCAGTACTTC.